A single sample gave rise to the 16 T cell receptor beta chains below, sequenced in a study of vaccination and CD4 T cells after COVID-19. The treatment denotes: approximately nine-day PBMC culture with coronavirus spike peptide pools or control peptides (ViraFEST assay). Ahead of the COVID-19 pandemic (2011-2018), the CD4+ T cells of the unexposed donor were collected. These receptors are not linked to any known antigen. Cultured CD4+ T cell DNA was sequenced using the Oncomine TCR Beta short-read assay. TCRdb re-derived calls from the PCR reads in MiXCR, one entry per CDR3 protein. The table includes about 7,000 distinct CDR3 sequences, 35% to 55% detected once. Sequencing input: CD4+ T cells from blood, cultured in vitro. These receptors all come from a human donor in good health.

The chain joins TRBV7-6 to TRBJ2-3, with TRBD2 matching 7 bases. Trimming took 5 bases from V and 2 from J; bases not matched to a gene: 7. CDR3 size: 15 residues. The germline V gene encodes CDR1 SGHVS and CDR2 FNYEAQ. The DNA of the CDR3 is TGTGCCAGCAGCCGCGGGGGAGATTCCACAGATACGCAGTATTTT. It is translated as CASSRGGDSTDTQYF.

This clonotype has only a few counts. The genes are TRBV20-1 and TRBJ1-1, with TRBD1 as a possible D gene (6 bases). In germline, CDR1 is DFQATT, CDR2 SNEGSKA (reference sequence). The CDR3 has 13 residues. The V end lost 6 bases, the J end lost 7 bases, and 18 bases lay between the germline ends. DNA of the CDR3: TGCAGTGCAGCACAGGGTTTTGAGGGTGAAGCTTTCTTT. Residues: CSAAQGFEGEAFF.

CDR3 amino acids: CASSLKGTDTQYF. The CDR3 DNA sequence: TGTGCCAGCAGCCTGAAGGGTACAGATACGCAGTATTTT. The V call is TRBV6-1, the J call TRBJ2-3, with D uncertain. This CDR3 region has 13 residues. With 6 bases removed from V and 3 bases from J, the gap between germline ends came to 10 bases. The germline V gene has CDR1 MNHNS and CDR2 SASEGT.

This clonotype was seen a handful of times. The chain employs TRBV20-1 and TRBJ2-3; tentatively, D is TRBD1 (6 bases). This CDR3 is built from 14 residues. CDR1 is DFQATT and CDR2 is SNEGSKA in the germline V gene (reference sequence). V lost 6 bases, J lost 7 bases, and 20 bases lay in between. DNA for the CDR3: TGCAGTGCCACCCGTGGGGCAGGGGAGAATACGCAGTATTTT. It encodes CSATRGAGENTQYF.

The chain recombines TRBV20-1 with TRBJ1-2; no definite D call. Germline CDR1 is DFQATT and CDR2 is SNEGSKA (reference sequence). The CDR3 length is 15 residues. V dropped 3 bases and J dropped 0 bases, with 14 bases sitting between them. The chain's CDR3 is CSASWRVPSNYGYTF. DNA of the CDR3: TGCAGTGCTAGTTGGAGGGTCCCTTCTAACTATGGCTACACCTTC.

This clonotype was counted a single time. The gene calls are TRBV2 and TRBJ1-2, with no clear D. Trimming pared 2 bases from V and 4 bases from J, leaving 14 bases between. This CDR3 contains 15 residues. Germline CDR1 SNHLY, CDR2 FYNNEI. Here the CDR3 DNA reads TGTGCCAGCAGTGAATCGACGTCCCCCGTCTATGGCTACACCTTC. Translating gives CASSESTSPVYGYTF.

The CDR3 nucleotides are TGTGCCAGCAGCTTGTTTCGGACTAGCGGGGGGGCAGGAGATACGCAGTATTTT. Its translation is CASSLFRTSGGAGDTQYF. The chain joins TRBV7-2 to TRBJ2-3; 15 bases are shared with TRBD2. V lost 3 bases and J lost 5; bases outside the gene matches: 9. Looked up from germline, CDR1 is SGHTA and CDR2 is FQGNSA. This CDR3 comprises 18 residues.

This chain connects TRBV6-1 to TRBJ1-2; a possible D gene is TRBD1 (6 bases). Trimming removed 3 bases at V and 4 bases at J, with 12 bases between. This CDR3 is built from 14 residues. From germline, CDR1 is MNHNS and CDR2 SASEGT. CDR3 nucleotides: TGTGCCAGCAGTGAGTCAGCAGGGGCCTATGGCTACACCTTC. It encodes CASSESAGAYGYTF.

The rearrangement joins TRBV12-3 or TRBV12-4 to TRBJ1-5, with D unclear. The CDR3 consists of 12 residues. V lost 3 bases, J lost 7 bases, and 7 bases lay in between. The CDR3 protein is CASSLEGQPQHF. The DNA of the CDR3 is TGTGCCAGCAGTTTGGAGGGCCAGCCCCAGCATTTT.

The chain has TRBV19 and TRBJ2-2, with 7 nucleotides matching TRBD1. The CDR3 consists of 15 residues. Germline assignment: CDR1 LNHDA and CDR2 SQIVND (reference sequence). J lost 8 bases, V lost 3 bases, and 9 bases had no gene match. Here the CDR3 reads CASSMGDRVTGELFF. As DNA, the CDR3 is TGTGCCAGTAGTATGGGAGACAGGGTCACTGGGGAGCTGTTTTTT.

In its sample, this clonotype was seen a few times. V is TRBV27 and J is TRBJ2-7; D call uncertain. Germline-derived CDR1 and CDR2 are MNHEY and SMNVEV (reference sequence). The CDR3 is made up of 14 amino acids. The germline V and J ends were trimmed by 9 bases and 0 bases, with 15 bases remaining between them. This chain's CDR3 is CASGPAGRSYEQYF. The CDR3 DNA follows: TGTGCCAGTGGCCCGGCAGGCCGCTCCTACGAGCAGTACTTC.

V gene TRBV6-5 combines with J gene TRBJ1-1; D ambiguous. The V and J ends lost 2 bases and 4 bases respectively, with 14 bases between them. There are 15 residues in the CDR3. The germline CDR1 and CDR2 sequences are MNHEY and SVGAGI. This CDR3 is CASSYDWMGGTEAFF. CDR3 coding DNA: TGTGCCAGCAGTTACGACTGGATGGGCGGCACTGAAGCTTTCTTT.

This sequence joins TRBV2 and TRBJ1-1; D is unresolved. The CDR3 contains 12 residues. Germline-derived CDR1 and CDR2 are SNHLY and FYNNEI. V was clipped by 7 bases and J by 3 bases, with 9 bases between them. For the CDR3, the DNA is TGTGCCAGCATGCCGGGGTACACTGAAGCTTTCTTT. It encodes CASMPGYTEAFF. Full variable domain (remainder filled in from reference TRBV2 and TRBJ1-1): EPEVTQTPSHQVTQMGQEVILRCVPISNHLYFYWYRQILGQKVEFLVSFYNNEISEKSEIFDDQFSVERPDGSNFTLKIRSTKLEDSAMYFCASMPGYTEAFFGQGTRLTVV.

The chain carries TRBV7-9 and TRBJ2-4, with D perhaps TRBD1 or TRBD2 (5 bases each). V lost 0 bases and J lost 11, with 8 bases in between. Germline CDR1 SEHNR, CDR2 FQNEAQ (reference sequence). CDR3 length: 12 amino acids. The CDR3 protein is CASSLATAVQYF. The CDR3, as DNA: TGTGCCAGCAGCTTAGCGACAGCGGTTCAGTACTTC. The full variable domain, rest sourced from reference TRBV7-9 and TRBJ2-4, is DTGVSQNPRHKITKRGQNVTFRCDPISEHNRLYWYRQTLGQGPEFLTYFQNEAQLEKSRLLSDRFSAERPKGSFSTLEIQRTEQGDSAMYLCASSLATAVQYFGAGTRLSVL.

This clonotype was counted only a few times. V is TRBV7-9 and J is TRBJ1-2, with D uncertain. V was trimmed by 0 bases and J by 7 bases, leaving 15 bases between them. From germline, CDR1 is SEHNR and CDR2 FQNEAQ (reference sequence). CDR3 length: 15 amino acids. The CDR3: CASSLAAGYPFGYTF. Written as DNA, the CDR3 is TGTGCCAGCAGCTTAGCGGCGGGATACCCGTTTGGCTACACCTTC. Drawing the rest from reference TRBV7-9 and TRBJ1-2, the complete variable domain is DTGVSQNPRHKITKRGQNVTFRCDPISEHNRLYWYRQTLGQGPEFLTYFQNEAQLEKSRLLSDRFSAERPKGSFSTLEIQRTEQGDSAMYLCASSLAAGYPFGYTFGSGTRLTVV.

The chain couples TRBV20-1 to TRBJ1-1, with 10 bases lining up with TRBD1. With 6 bases clipped from V and 6 bases from J, the junction kept 10 bases outside the gene matches. This CDR3 has 14 residues. Germline assignment: CDR1 DFQATT and CDR2 SNEGSKA (reference sequence). As DNA, the CDR3 is TGCAGTGCCGAGTCGGGACAGGGGATTTCTGAAGCTTTCTTT. Translation gives CSAESGQGISEAFF.